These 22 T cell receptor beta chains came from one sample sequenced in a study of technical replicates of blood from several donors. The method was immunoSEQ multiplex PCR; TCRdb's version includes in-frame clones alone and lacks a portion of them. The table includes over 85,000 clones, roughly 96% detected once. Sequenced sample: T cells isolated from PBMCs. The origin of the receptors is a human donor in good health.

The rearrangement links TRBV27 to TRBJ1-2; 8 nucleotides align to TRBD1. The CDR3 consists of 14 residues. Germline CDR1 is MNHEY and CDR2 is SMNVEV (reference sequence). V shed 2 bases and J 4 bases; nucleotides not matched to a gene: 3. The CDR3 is CASSLGTGAYGYTF. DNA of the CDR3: TGTGCCAGCAGTTTAGGGACAGGAGCCTATGGCTACACCTTC.

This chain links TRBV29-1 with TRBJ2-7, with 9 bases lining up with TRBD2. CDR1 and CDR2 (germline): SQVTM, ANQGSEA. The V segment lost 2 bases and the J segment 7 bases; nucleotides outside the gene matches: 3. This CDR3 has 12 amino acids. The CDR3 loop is CSVESGRREQYF. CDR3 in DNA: TGCAGCGTTGAAAGCGGGAGGCGGGAGCAGTACTTC.

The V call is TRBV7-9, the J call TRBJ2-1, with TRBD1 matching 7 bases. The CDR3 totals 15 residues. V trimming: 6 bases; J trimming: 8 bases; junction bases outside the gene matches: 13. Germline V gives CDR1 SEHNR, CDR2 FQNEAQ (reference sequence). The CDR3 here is CASSVTGVNSDEQFF. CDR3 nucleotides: TGTGCCAGCAGTGTCACAGGGGTAAATTCCGATGAGCAGTTCTTC.

As DNA, the CDR3 is TGTGCCAGCAGTGTAGAGTCAGGGGCTGAAGCTTTCTTT. Translated, it gives CASSVESGAEAFF. The chain is built from TRBV6-1 and TRBJ1-1, with D tentatively TRBD1 (6 bases). CDR1 and CDR2 from the germline V gene are MNHNS and SASEGT. The CDR3 loop spans 13 amino acids. V was cut by 4 bases and J by 6 bases, with 12 bases left in between.

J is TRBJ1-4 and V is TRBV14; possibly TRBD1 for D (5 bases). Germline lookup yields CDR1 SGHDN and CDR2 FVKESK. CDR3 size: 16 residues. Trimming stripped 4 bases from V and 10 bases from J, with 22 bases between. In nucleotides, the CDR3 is TGTGCCAGCAGCCCGCCGGCAGGGTTATCGAGAAGAAAACTGTTTTTT. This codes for CASSPPAGLSRRKLFF.

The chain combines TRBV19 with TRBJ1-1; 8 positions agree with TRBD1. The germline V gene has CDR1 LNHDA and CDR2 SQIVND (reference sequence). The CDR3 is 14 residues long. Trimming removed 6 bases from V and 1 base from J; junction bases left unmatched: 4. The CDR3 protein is CASRQGVQNTEAFF. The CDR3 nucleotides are TGTGCCAGTAGACAGGGGGTGCAGAACACTGAAGCTTTCTTT.

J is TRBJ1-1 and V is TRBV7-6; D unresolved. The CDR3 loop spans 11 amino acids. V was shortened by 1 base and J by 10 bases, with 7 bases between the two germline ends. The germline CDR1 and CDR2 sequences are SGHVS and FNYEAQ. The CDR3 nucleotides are TGTGCCAGCAGCTTAGGGTCGGGAGCTTTCTTT. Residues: CASSLGSGAFF.

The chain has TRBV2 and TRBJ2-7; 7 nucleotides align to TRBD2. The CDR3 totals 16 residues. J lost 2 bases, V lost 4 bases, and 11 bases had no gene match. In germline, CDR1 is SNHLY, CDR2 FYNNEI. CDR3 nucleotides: TGTGCCAGCAGTGGGGACTTTGGGACTACCGCCTACGAGCAGTACTTC. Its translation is CASSGDFGTTAYEQYF.

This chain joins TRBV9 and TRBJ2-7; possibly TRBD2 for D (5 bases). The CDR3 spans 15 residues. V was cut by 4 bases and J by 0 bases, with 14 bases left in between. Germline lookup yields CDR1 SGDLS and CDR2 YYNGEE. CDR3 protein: CASSPTAVPSYEQYF. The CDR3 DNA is TGTGCCAGCAGCCCAACAGCGGTTCCCTCCTACGAGCAGTACTTC. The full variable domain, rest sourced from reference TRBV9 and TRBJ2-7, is DSGVTQTPKHLITATGQRVTLRCSPRSGDLSVYWYQQSLDQGLQFLIQYYNGEERAKGNILERFSAQQFPDLHSELNLSSLELGDSALYFCASSPTAVPSYEQYFGPGTRLTVT.

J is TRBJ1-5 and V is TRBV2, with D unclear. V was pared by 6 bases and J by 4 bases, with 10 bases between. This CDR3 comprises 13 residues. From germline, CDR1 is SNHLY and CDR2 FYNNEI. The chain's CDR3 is CASSTEWNQPQHF. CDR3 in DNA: TGTGCCAGCAGCACAGAATGGAATCAGCCCCAGCATTTT.

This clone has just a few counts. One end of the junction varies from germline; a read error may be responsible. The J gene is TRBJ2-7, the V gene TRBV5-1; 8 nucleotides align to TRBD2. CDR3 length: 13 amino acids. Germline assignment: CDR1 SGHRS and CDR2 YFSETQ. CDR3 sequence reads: CASSLVSGTAQYF. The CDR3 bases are TGCGCCAGCAGTTTGGTTAGCGGGACCGCTCAGTACTTC. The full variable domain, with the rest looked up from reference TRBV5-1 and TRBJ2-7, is KAGVTQTPRYLIKTRGQQVTLSCSPISGHRSVSWYQQTPGQGLQFLFEYFSETQRNKGNFPGRFSGRQFSNSRSEMNVSTLELGDSALYLCASSLVSGTAQYFGPGTRLTVT.

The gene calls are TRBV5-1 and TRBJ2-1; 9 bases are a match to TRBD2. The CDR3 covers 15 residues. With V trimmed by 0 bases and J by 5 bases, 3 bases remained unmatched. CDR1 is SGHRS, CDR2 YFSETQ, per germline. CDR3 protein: CASSLEAGGHNEQFF. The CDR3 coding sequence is TGCGCCAGCAGCTTGGAAGCGGGAGGCCACAATGAGCAGTTCTTC.

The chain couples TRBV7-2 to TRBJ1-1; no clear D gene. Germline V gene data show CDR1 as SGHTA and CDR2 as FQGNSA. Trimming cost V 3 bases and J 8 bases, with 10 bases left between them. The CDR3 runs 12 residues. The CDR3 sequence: CASSFVPQEAFF. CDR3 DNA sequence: TGTGCCAGCAGCTTCGTGCCTCAGGAAGCTTTCTTT.

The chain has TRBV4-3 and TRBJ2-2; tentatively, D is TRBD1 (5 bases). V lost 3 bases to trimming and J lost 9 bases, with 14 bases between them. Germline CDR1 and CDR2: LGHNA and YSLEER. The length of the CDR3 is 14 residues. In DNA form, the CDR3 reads TGCGCCAGCAGCCAGGCTCGATTGGACAGGGAGCTGTTTTTT. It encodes CASSQARLDRELFF.

The CDR3 loop is CASSLGQGSYNEQFF. The CDR3 DNA sequence: TGTGCCAGCAGCTTAGGGCAGGGCTCCTACAATGAGCAGTTCTTC. This chain uses TRBV7-2 with TRBJ2-1; D perhaps matches TRBD1 (5 bases). Between the trimmed V and J ends, which lost 1 base and 0 bases, there was a span of 7 bases. Germline values: CDR1 SGHTA, CDR2 FQGNSA. The CDR3 runs to 15 residues.

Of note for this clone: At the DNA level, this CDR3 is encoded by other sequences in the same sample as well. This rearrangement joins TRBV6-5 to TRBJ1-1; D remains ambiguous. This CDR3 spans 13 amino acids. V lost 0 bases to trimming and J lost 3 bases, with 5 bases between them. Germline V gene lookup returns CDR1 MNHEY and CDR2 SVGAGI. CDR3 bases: TGTGCCAGCAGTTACTCAAGAGACACTGAAGCTTTCTTT. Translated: CASSYSRDTEAFF.

CDR3 coding DNA: TGTGCCAGCAGCTGGACAGGGACTAGCGGCACCGGGGAGCTGTTTTTT. This codes for CASSWTGTSGTGELFF. This chain joins TRBV11-3 and TRBJ2-2, with 11 bases aligning to TRBD2. The CDR3 runs to 16 residues. The V gene's germline CDR1 is SGHNT and CDR2 YENEEA. J lost 4 bases, V lost 4 bases, and 5 bases had no gene match.

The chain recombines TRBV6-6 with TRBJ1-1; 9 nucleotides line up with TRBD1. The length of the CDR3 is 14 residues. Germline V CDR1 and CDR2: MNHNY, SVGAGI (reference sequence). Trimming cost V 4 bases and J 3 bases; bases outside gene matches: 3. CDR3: CASSSRDRDTEAFF. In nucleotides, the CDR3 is TGTGCCAGCAGTTCCCGGGACAGGGACACTGAAGCTTTCTTT.

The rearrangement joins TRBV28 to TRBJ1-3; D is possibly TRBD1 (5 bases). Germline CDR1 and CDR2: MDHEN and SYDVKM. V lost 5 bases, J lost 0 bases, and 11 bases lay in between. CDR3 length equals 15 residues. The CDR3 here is CASSPGGNSGNTIYF. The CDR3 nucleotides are TGTGCCAGCAGTCCGGGGGGGAACTCTGGAAACACCATATATTTT.

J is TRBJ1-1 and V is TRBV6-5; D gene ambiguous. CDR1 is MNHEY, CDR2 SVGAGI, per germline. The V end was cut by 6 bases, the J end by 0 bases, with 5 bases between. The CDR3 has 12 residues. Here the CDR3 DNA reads TGTGCCAGCAGCTCAGTGAACACTGAAGCTTTCTTT. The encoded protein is CASSSVNTEAFF.

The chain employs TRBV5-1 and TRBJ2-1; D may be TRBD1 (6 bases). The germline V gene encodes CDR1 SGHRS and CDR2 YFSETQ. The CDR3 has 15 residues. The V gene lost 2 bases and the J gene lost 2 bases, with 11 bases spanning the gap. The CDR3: CASSFLQGTYNEQFF. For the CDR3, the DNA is TGCGCCAGCAGCTTTTTGCAGGGGACCTACAATGAGCAGTTCTTC.

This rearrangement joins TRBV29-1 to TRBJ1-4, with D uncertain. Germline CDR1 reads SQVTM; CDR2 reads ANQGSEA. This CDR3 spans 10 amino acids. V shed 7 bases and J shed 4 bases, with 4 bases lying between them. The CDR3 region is CSAGNEKLFF. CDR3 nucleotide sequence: TGCAGCGCCGGTAATGAAAAACTGTTTTTT.